This TCR beta chain was documented in a study of blood T cell repertoires in COVID-19 (dated by TCRdb to the early 2020s). Regarding the study in general: The collaborator samples originated in the United States, Italy and Spain and spanned the acute and convalescent phases of COVID-19. The material from the prospective study consisted of cDNA or gDNA derived from T cells, B-cell-depleted T cells, or PBMCs. Subjects who had been exposed to COVID-19, were actively infected with it, or had recovered from it provided the deeply sampled blood TCRbeta repertoires that made up the dataset. The repertoires were released in a freely available public database meant as a resource for research on the immune response to SARS-CoV-2. Samples were obtained from the ongoing ImmuneRACE study (first 160 participants) and from roughly 1,300 subjects provided by 6 global collaborators. The sample metadata nearly always contained a de-identified subject ID, COVID-19 status, age in years and sex. Where available, HLA class I and class II types were obtained from metadata supplied by the sample provider rather than from assay-based typing. The research as a whole found: The amount of clinical and demographic metadata varied by source and participant and was provided uncurated.

For this chain, trimming is 2 bases at the V end and 10 bases at the J end, and the number of junction bases without a gene match is 9. CDR1 and CDR2 were assigned from the germline V gene (reference sequence) as SEHNR and FQNEAQ. From the cysteine through the phenylalanine, the CDR3 covers 15 amino acids. Kept here is only the CDR3 DNA, which spans 45 bases and is read in frame from base 1. The immunoSEQ Assay, a bias-controlled multiplex PCR, was used to amplify TCRbeta CDR3 regions from genomic DNA. Per the source publication's procedure: The number of nucleated cells in each sample was estimated by amplification of reference gene primers within the assay. To quantify the absolute abundance of each unique TCRbeta CDR3 rearrangement, sequence reads were collapsed and filtered. For each sample, productive Simpson clonality was calculated as the square root of Simpson's diversity index across productive rearrangements. The source is immuneACCESS, and TCRdb retained only in-frame sequences with V and J called. Part of the clones is not carried over; for the studies checked, unresolved V genes explain less than half of this, and the remainder is unexplained. V, J and clone size are those of that table, while D and trimming were read from the DNA. For this sample the table gives over 110,000 clones, of which 81% were detected only once. Around 8.2% of the sample is held by the ten biggest clonotypes.

In regard to this clone: Its antigen remains unidentified. Base qualities are not recorded, but no much larger clone differs from it by a single base.

Collaborating institutions collected whole blood in K2EDTA tubes following their own protocols. For TCRbeta analysis, collaborators shipped samples as frozen whole blood, isolated PBMCs, or DNA extracted from either of those sample types. The source is a human donor in a cohort sampled during active COVID-19. Sequencing input: peripheral blood. The chain was built from TRBV7-9 and TRBJ2-1; 9 bases in between match TRBD1. The CDR3 protein sequence reads: CASSLTRDRVREQFF. The nucleotide sequence reads as follows: TGTGCCAGCAGCTTAACCCGGGACAGGGTACGGGAGCAGTTCTTC.